This TCR beta chain was captured by sequencing in a study of cytomegalovirus exposure and HLA in healthy donors. About the study: The platform used for the roughly 110 validation repertoires matched that of the 500 to 850 first-cohort repertoires, a later analysis reported. Whole-study findings and limits: Cytomegalovirus status, reportedly, was diagnosed with high specificity and sensitivity by the classifier.

The germline V gene encodes CDR1 SGDLS and CDR2 YYNGEE. This CDR3 spans 16 amino acids. Deletions cut 4 bases from V and 3 bases from J, with 17 bases between. In its sample, this clone was seen a few times. Its antigen is as yet unknown. TCRdb's table, derived via immunoSEQ multiplex PCR, lists solely in-frame clones and lacks some. The sample yields roughly 250,000 clones, approximately 84% seen once. The origin of this receptor is a woman aged 30 to 39 in good health and CMV-seropositive. Sequencing was carried out using PBMCs. The chain has TRBV9 and TRBJ1-3, with a weak D call TRBD1 (5 bases). The CDR3 sequence is CASSLRSGVGGNTIYF. CDR3 nucleotide sequence: TGTGCCAGCAGCCTCCGGTCGGGGGTAGGTGGAAACACCATATATTTT.